This is a list of T cell receptor beta chains from one sample in a study of T-cell reconstitution after alpha-beta-depleted transplantation in children. TCRdb called the PCR reads again in MiXCR, with one record for every CDR3 protein. Seen here are 90,000 to 100,000 distinct CDR3 sequences, less than 25% observed once, and the top ten hold over 20%. The starting material was PBMCs, obtained before TCRalphabeta/CD19-depleted stem cell transplant. These receptors all stem from a boy under 10 years old with acute lymphoblastic leukemia, due to receive a stem cell transplant. The CDR3 runs from the conserved cysteine through the conserved F or W. D genes are given only for firm matches. The size of a clone is reported for some rows only, either as once, few or many, or as a class for expanded clones.

V gene	D gene	J gene	clone size	CDR3 protein	CDR3 DNA
TRBV6-1	NA	TRBJ2-2	NA	CASSGTGIGTGELFF	TGTGCCAGCAGTGGAACAGGGATTGGAACCGGGGAGCTGTTTTTT
TRBV7-9	NA	TRBJ1-4	NA	CASSSSRAYNPEKLFF	TGTGCCAGCAGCTCCAGCCGGGCCTATAACCCAGAAAAACTGTTTTTT
TRBV28	TRBD2	TRBJ2-3	NA	CASSAYLAGRTDTQYF	TGTGCCAGCAGTGCATACCTAGCGGGACGCACAGATACGCAGTATTTT
TRBV29-1	TRBD2	TRBJ2-7	NA	CSVASGAYEQYF	TGCAGCGTTGCTAGCGGAGCCTACGAGCAGTACTTC
TRBV19	NA	TRBJ2-3	NA	CASSITVNLGGVRDTQYF	TGTGCCAGTAGTATAACCGTTAATCTTGGCGGAGTCCGAGATACGCAGTATTTT
TRBV15	NA	TRBJ2-2	few	CATSRSSFGARNTGELFF	TGTGCCACCAGCAGAAGCAGTTTTGGGGCCAGGAACACCGGGGAGCTGTTTTTT
TRBV29-1	NA	TRBJ2-5	many	CSVETQYF	TGCAGCGTCGAGACCCAGTACTTC
TRBV10-3	TRBD2	TRBJ2-1	NA	CAISESLAGSYNEQFF	TGTGCCATCAGTGAGTCCCTAGCGGGATCCTACAATGAGCAGTTCTTC
TRBV27	TRBD2	TRBJ2-3	few	CASSSGLPTDTQYF	TGTGCCAGCAGTTCGGGACTACCCACAGATACGCAGTATTTT
TRBV5-1	NA	TRBJ2-1	few	CASSLPRVPEQFF	TGCGCCAGCAGCTTGCCAAGGGTTCCTGAGCAGTTCTTC
TRBV6-4	TRBD2	TRBJ2-3	few	CASSETGTSGADTQYF	TGTGCCAGCAGTGAAACCGGGACTAGCGGAGCAGATACGCAGTATTTT
TRBV5-6	NA	TRBJ2-5	NA	CASSLRTPQETQYF	TGTGCCAGCAGCTTGAGAACGCCTCAAGAGACCCAGTACTTC
TRBV28	NA	TRBJ2-3	NA	CASSLEEGGTDTQYF	TGTGCCAGCAGTTTGGAGGAGGGGGGCACAGATACGCAGTATTTT
TRBV28	NA	TRBJ2-2	once	CASSPPRLGRGGTGELFF	TGTGCCAGCAGCCCTCCTCGGTTGGGCCGGGGTGGCACCGGGGAGCTGTTTTTT
TRBV28	NA	TRBJ2-1	NA	CASSGDVCNEQFF	TGTGCCAGCAGTGGGGACGTGTGCAATGAGCAGTTCTTC
TRBV6-1	TRBD1	TRBJ1-2	NA	CASRTGVDYGYTF	TGTGCCAGCAGAACAGGGGTGGACTATGGCTACACCTTC
TRBV30	NA	TRBJ2-3	NA	CAWSPGYGGADTQYF	TGCGCCTGGAGTCCCGGATACGGAGGCGCGGATACGCAGTATTTT
TRBV20-1	TRBD1	TRBJ1-2	NA	CSVIQGHFSGYTF	TGCAGTGTCATACAGGGGCATTTCAGTGGCTACACCTTC
TRBV6-5	NA	TRBJ2-1	NA	CASSYRSRNEQFF	TGTGCCAGCAGTTACCGTAGTAGGAATGAGCAGTTCTTC
TRBV10-3	TRBD2	TRBJ2-2	many	CAIRDSSGRMREELFF	TGTGCCATCAGGGACTCTAGCGGGAGAATGAGAGAGGAGCTGTTTTTT
TRBV7-3	NA	TRBJ2-1	NA	CASGRGGPYNEQFF	TGTGCCAGCGGCAGAGGAGGGCCTTACAATGAGCAGTTCTTC
TRBV25-1	NA	TRBJ1-2	few	CASSDAGNYGYTF	TGTGCCAGCAGTGACGCGGGGAACTATGGCTACACCTTC
TRBV27	TRBD2	TRBJ2-4	NA	CASSTTSGGKGGIQYF	TGTGCCAGCAGTACAACTAGCGGAGGGAAGGGGGGCATTCAGTACTTC
TRBV7-8	TRBD1	TRBJ2-7	NA	CASSKDRGGEQYF	TGTGCCAGCAGCAAAGACAGGGGTGGCGAGCAGTACTTC
TRBV5-1	TRBD1	TRBJ1-1	few	CASSSIATGVLAEAFF	TGCGCCAGCAGCTCCATTGCGACAGGGGTACTGGCTGAAGCTTTCTTT
TRBV5-1	NA	TRBJ1-1	many	CASSLQGNTEAFF	TGCGCCAGCAGCTTACAGGGTAACACTGAAGCTTTCTTT
TRBV3-1	NA	TRBJ2-5	many	CASSQGERLAGETQYF	TGTGCCAGCAGCCAAGGGGAGAGACTGGCGGGGGAGACCCAGTACTTC
TRBV11-2	TRBD2	TRBJ2-3	few	CASSLAGGFRTDTQYF	TGTGCCAGCAGCTTAGCGGGAGGGTTTCGCACAGATACGCAGTATTTT
TRBV29-1	TRBD1	TRBJ2-7	many	CSASDRGLIEQYF	TGCAGCGCCTCGGACAGGGGGCTTATCGAGCAGTACTTC
TRBV29-1	NA	TRBJ2-1	few	CSVVLGGQDEQFF	TGCAGCGTTGTCCTAGGCGGGCAGGATGAGCAGTTCTTC
TRBV7-8	NA	TRBJ1-5	NA	CASTVAGGAGQPQHF	TGTGCCAGCACCGTAGCTGGGGGGGCCGGTCAGCCCCAGCATTTT